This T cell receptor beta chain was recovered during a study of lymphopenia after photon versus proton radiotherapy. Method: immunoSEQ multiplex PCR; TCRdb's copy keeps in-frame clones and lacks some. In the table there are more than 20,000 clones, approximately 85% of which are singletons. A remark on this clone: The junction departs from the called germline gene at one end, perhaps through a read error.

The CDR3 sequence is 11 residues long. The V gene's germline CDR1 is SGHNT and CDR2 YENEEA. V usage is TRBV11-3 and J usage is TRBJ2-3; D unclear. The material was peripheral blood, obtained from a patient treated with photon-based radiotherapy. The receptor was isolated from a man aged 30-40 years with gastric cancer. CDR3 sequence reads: CASRSTDAQYF. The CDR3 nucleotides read TGTGCCAGCCGCTCAACAGATGCGCAGTATTTT.